The clone carrying this TCR beta chain was seen a handful of times. The record originates from a study of T-cell reconstitution after alpha-beta-depleted transplantation in children. This CDR3 contains 17 residues. CDR1 and CDR2 (germline): SGHDT, YYEEEE. Trimming removed 4 bases from V and 0 bases from J; junction bases left unmatched: 5. During its preparation, the TCRbeta library received unique molecular identifiers. MiXCR was run by TCRdb on the PCR reads, yielding one entry per CDR3 protein. The repertoire holds about 610,000 distinct CDR3 sequences, with roughly a tenth as singletons. The clonotype originates from a human donor who donated a stem cell graft to a child with acute myeloid leukemia. This specimen consisted of PBMCs from the stem cell graft donor, obtained from the stem cell graft. The rearrangement joins TRBV5-6 to TRBJ2-2, with TRBD2 matching 11 bases. CDR3 sequence (DNA): TGTGCCAGCAGCGCAGGGACTAGCGGCACGAACACCGGGGAGCTGTTTTTT. This gives the protein CASSAGTSGTNTGELFF.